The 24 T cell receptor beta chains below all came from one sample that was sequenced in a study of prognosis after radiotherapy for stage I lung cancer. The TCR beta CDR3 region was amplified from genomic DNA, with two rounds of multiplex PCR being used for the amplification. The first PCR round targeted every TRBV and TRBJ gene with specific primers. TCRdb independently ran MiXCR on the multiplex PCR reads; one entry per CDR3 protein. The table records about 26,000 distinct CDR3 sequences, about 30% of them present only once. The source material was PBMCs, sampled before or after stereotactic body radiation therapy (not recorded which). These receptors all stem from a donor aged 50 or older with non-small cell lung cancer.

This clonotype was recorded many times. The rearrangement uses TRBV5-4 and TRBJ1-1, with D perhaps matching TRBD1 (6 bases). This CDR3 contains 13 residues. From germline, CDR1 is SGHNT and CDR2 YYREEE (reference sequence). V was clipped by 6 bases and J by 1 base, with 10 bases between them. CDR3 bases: TGTGCCAGCAAGGCAGGGGAGAACACTGAAGCTTTCTTT. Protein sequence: CASKAGENTEAFF.

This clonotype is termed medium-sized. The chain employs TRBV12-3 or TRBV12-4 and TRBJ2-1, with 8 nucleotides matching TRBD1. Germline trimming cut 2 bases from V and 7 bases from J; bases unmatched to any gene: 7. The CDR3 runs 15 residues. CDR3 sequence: CASSLTQGAKNEQFF. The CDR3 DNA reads TGTGCCAGCAGTTTAACGCAGGGGGCAAAGAATGAGCAGTTCTTC.

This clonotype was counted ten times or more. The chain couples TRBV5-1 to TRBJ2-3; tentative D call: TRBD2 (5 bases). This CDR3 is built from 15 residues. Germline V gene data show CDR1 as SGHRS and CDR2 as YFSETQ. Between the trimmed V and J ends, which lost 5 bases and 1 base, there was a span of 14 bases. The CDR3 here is CASRGGLAGTDTQYF. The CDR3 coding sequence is TGCGCCAGCAGGGGTGGACTCGCGGGCACAGATACGCAGTATTTT.

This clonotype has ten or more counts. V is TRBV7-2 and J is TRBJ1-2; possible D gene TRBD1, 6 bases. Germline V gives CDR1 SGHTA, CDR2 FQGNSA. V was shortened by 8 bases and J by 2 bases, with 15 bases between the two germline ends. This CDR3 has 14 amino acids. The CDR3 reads CASVRDGTNYGYTF. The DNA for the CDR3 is TGTGCCAGCGTACGGGACGGGACAAACTATGGCTACACCTTC.

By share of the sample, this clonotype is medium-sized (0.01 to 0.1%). CDR3 amino acids: CASSFSGPGFHEQFF. In DNA form, the CDR3 reads TGTGCCAGCAGTTTCTCCGGGCCGGGATTTCATGAGCAGTTCTTC. This chain uses TRBV27 with TRBJ2-1; D possibly corresponds to TRBD2 (5 bases). Germline V gene lookup returns CDR1 MNHEY and CDR2 SMNVEV (reference sequence). V lost 3 bases and J lost 8, with 17 bases in between. There are 15 residues in the CDR3.

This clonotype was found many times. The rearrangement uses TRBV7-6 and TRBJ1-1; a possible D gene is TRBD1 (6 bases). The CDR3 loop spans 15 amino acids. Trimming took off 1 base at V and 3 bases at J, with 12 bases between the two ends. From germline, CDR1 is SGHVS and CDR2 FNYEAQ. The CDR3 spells CASSLVGAGDTEAFF. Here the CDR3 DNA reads TGTGCCAGCAGCTTAGTGGGGGCAGGGGACACTGAAGCTTTCTTT.

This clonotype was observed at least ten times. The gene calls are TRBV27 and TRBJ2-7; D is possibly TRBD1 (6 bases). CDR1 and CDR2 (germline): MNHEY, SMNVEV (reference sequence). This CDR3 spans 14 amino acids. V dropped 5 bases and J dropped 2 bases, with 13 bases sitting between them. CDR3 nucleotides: TGTGCCAGCAGTGTAGGACAGAATGCCTACGAGCAGTACTTC. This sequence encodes CASSVGQNAYEQYF.

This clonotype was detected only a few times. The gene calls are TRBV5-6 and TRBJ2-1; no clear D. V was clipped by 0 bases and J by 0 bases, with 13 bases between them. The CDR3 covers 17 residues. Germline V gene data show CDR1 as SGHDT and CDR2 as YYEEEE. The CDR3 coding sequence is TGTGCCAGCAGCTTGGGAGCGCGGTTTAGCTCCTACAATGAGCAGTTCTTC. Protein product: CASSLGARFSSYNEQFF.

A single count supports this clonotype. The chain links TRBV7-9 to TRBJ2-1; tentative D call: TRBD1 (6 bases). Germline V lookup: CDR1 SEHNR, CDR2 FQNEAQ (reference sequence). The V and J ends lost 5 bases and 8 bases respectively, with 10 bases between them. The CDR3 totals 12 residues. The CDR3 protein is CASSPQGHEQFF. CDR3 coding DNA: TGTGCCAGCAGCCCACAGGGTCATGAGCAGTTCTTC.

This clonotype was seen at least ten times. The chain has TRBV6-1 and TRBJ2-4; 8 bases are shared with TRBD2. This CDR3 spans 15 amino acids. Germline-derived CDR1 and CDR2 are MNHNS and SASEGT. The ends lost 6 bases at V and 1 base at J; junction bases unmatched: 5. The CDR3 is CASSRGGSAKNIQYF. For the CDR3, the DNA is TGTGCCAGCAGCCGGGGGGGAAGCGCCAAAAACATTCAGTACTTC.

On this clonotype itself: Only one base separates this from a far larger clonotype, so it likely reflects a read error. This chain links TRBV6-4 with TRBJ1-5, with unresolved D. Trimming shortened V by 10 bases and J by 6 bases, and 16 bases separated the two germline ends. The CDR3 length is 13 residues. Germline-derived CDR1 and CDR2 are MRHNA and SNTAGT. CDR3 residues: CAITYPGCQPQHF. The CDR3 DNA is TGTGCCATCACCTATCCCGGTTGTCAGCCCCAGCATTTT.

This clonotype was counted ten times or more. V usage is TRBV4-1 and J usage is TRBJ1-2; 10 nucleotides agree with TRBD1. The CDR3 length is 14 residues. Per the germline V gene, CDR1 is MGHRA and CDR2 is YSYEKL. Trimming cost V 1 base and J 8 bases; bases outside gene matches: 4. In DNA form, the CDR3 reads TGCGCCAGCAGCCAAGGACAGGGGGCGCGAGGCTACACCTTC. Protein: CASSQGQGARGYTF.

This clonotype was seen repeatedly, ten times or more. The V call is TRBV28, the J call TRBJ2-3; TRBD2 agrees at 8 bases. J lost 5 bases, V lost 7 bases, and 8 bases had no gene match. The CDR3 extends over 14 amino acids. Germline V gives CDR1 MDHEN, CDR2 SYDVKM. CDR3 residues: CASNLGGAVDTQYF. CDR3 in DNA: TGTGCCAGCAACCTCGGGGGGGCGGTAGATACGCAGTATTTT.

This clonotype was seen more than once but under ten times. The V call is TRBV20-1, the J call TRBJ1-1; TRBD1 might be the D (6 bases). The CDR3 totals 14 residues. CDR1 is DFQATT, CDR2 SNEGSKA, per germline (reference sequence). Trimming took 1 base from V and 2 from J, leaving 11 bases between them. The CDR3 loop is CSARVSGTNTEAFF. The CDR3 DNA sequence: TGCAGTGCTAGAGTTTCCGGGACAAACACTGAAGCTTTCTTT.

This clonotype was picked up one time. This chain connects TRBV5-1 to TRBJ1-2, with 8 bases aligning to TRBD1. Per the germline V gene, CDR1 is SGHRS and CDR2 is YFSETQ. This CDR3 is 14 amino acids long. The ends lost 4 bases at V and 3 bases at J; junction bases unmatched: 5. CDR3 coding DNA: TGCGCCAGCAGCCCAGGGGGCGCAGACTATGGCTACACCTTC. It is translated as CASSPGGADYGYTF. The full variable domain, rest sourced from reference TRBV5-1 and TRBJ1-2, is KAGVTQTPRYLIKTRGQQVTLSCSPISGHRSVSWYQQTPGQGLQFLFEYFSETQRNKGNFPGRFSGRQFSNSRSEMNVSTLELGDSALYLCASSPGGADYGYTFGSGTRLTVV.

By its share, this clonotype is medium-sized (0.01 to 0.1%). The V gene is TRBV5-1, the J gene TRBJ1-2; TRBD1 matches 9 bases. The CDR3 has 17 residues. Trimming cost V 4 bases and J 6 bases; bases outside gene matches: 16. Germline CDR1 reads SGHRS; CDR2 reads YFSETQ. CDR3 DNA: TGCGCCAGCAGCCCCCGATCACAGGGGGCGCTTGTGGATGGCTACACCTTC. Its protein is CASSPRSQGALVDGYTF.

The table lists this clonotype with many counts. The CDR3 reads CASSFSSGAYNEQFF. The CDR3 bases are TGTGCCAGCAGTTTTAGTAGTGGAGCCTACAATGAGCAGTTCTTC. The chain couples TRBV28 to TRBJ2-1; D is uncertain. With 3 bases removed from V and 2 bases from J, the gap between germline ends came to 11 bases. The CDR3 is made up of 15 amino acids. Germline V gives CDR1 MDHEN, CDR2 SYDVKM.

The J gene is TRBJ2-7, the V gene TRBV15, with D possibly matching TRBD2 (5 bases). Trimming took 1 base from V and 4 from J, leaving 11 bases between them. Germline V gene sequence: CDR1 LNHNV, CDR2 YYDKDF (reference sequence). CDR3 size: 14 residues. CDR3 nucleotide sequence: TGTGCCACCAGCAGAGTGGACTTTAGGTACGAGCAGTACTTC. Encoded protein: CATSRVDFRYEQYF.

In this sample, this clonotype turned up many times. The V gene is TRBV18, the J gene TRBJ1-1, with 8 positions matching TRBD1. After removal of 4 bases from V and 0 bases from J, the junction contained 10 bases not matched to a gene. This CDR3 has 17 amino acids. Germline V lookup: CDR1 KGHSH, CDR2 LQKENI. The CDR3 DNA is TGTGCCAGCTCACAGTTAACAGGGGGGACTATGAACACTGAAGCTTTCTTT. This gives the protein CASSQLTGGTMNTEAFF.

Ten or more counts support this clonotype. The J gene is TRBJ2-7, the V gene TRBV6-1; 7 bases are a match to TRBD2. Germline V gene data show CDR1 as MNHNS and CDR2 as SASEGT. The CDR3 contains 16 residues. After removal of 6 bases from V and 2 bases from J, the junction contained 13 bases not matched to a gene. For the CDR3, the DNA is TGTGCCAGCAGCTCCCCCTCTAGCGGCACTACCTACGAGCAGTACTTC. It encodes CASSSPSSGTTYEQYF.

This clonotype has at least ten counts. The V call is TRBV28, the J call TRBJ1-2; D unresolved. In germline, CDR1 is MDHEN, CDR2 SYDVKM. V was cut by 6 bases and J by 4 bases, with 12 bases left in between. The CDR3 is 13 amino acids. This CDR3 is CASSSGFTYGYTF. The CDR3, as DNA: TGTGCCAGCAGCTCGGGATTTACCTATGGCTACACCTTC.

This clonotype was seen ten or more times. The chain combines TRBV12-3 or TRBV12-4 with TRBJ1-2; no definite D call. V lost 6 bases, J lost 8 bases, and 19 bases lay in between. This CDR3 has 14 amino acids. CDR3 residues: CASSQLPREGGYTF. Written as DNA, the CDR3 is TGTGCCAGCAGCCAATTGCCCCGGGAGGGCGGCTACACCTTC.

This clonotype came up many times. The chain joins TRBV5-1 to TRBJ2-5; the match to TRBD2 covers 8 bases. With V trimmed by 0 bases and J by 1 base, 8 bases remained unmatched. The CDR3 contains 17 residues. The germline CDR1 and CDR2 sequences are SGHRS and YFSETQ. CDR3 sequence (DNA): TGCGCCAGCAGCTTGGGGGGGGCGGGGGGCCTCCAAGAGACCCAGTACTTC. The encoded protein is CASSLGGAGGLQETQYF.

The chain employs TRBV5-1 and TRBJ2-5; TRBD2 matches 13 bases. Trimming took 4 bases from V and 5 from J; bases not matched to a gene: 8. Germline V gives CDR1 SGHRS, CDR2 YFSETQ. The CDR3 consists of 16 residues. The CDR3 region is CASSELAGGPVETQYF. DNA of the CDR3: TGCGCCAGCAGCGAACTAGCGGGAGGGCCTGTGGAGACCCAGTACTTC.